A single sample gave rise to the 15 T cell receptor beta chains below, sequenced in a study of cytomegalovirus exposure and HLA in healthy donors. Both 60 Vbeta primers and 13 Jbeta primers went into the PCR. Generated by immunoSEQ multiplex PCR, the TCRdb table keeps only in-frame clones and is missing some. The sample comprises roughly 100,000 clones, roughly 80% of which are singletons, and approximately 6.9% rests with the top ten. The sequencing input was PBMCs. The receptors were sampled from a man aged 25 to 40 in good health and CMV-seropositive.

CDR3: CASSPTVIQETQYF. The DNA of the CDR3 is TGTGCCAGCAGTCCGACAGTGATCCAAGAGACCCAGTACTTC. The chain employs TRBV2 and TRBJ2-5, with D perhaps TRBD1 (5 bases). Germline V lookup: CDR1 SNHLY, CDR2 FYNNEI. Trimming shortened V by 5 bases and J by 1 base, and 11 bases separated the two germline ends. This CDR3 has 14 residues. The full variable domain, with the rest looked up from reference TRBV2 and TRBJ2-5, is EPEVTQTPSHQVTQMGQEVILRCVPISNHLYFYWYRQILGQKVEFLVSFYNNEISEKSEIFDDQFSVERPDGSNFTLKIRSTKLEDSAMYFCASSPTVIQETQYFGPGTRLLVL.

CDR3 loop: CASSLRQDPSYEQYF. The CDR3 DNA reads as TGTGCCAGTAGTCTTCGACAGGACCCGTCCTACGAGCAGTACTTC. The genes are TRBV19 and TRBJ2-7; weak D call: TRBD1 (6 bases). CDR3 length: 15 residues. Germline V lookup: CDR1 LNHDA, CDR2 SQIVND (reference sequence). V was pared by 5 bases and J by 1 base, with 15 bases between.

This sequence joins TRBV5-1 and TRBJ1-3; D might be TRBD1 (5 bases). With 0 bases removed from V and 0 bases from J, the gap between germline ends came to 13 bases. This CDR3 spans 17 amino acids. Germline CDR1 reads SGHRS; CDR2 reads YFSETQ. The CDR3 sequence: CASSLVGGSYSGNTIYF. CDR3 DNA: TGCGCCAGCAGCTTGGTGGGGGGTTCCTACTCTGGAAACACCATATATTTT.

This chain connects TRBV28 to TRBJ1-5; TRBD1 matches at 12 bases. The germline gives CDR1 MDHEN, CDR2 SYDVKM. CDR3 length: 16 amino acids. With 6 bases clipped from V and 7 bases from J, the junction kept 10 bases outside the gene matches. CDR3 loop: CASRAGTGGRAQPQHF. The CDR3 DNA sequence: TGTGCCAGCAGGGCCGGGACAGGGGGCCGCGCGCAGCCCCAGCATTTT.

The chain recombines TRBV7-2 with TRBJ2-5, with D perhaps matching TRBD1 (5 bases). The J call may be wrong; the DNA end is better matched by TRBJ2-7. The V gene's germline CDR1 is SGHTA and CDR2 FQGNSA. The CDR3 is 15 amino acids. CDR3 protein: CASSSPQGASYEQYF. The CDR3, as DNA: TGTGCCAGCAGCTCCCCCCAGGGCGCCTCCTACGAGCAGTACTTC.

This clone was recorded once. The chain has TRBV28 and TRBJ2-5; 10 nucleotides match TRBD2. Per germline, CDR1 MDHEN and CDR2 SYDVKM. J lost 5 bases, V lost 6 bases, and 21 bases had no gene match. The CDR3 runs to 19 residues. The CDR3 DNA follows: TGTGCCAGCAGCTGGGCGTTCCGGGAACTAGCGGGGCAGAGGGAGACCCAGTACTTC. It yields the protein CASSWAFRELAGQRETQYF.

The V and J genes are TRBV28 and TRBJ2-5; D is perhaps TRBD1 (5 bases). The V end lost 1 base, the J end lost 3 bases, and 6 bases lay between the germline ends. The germline gives CDR1 MDHEN, CDR2 SYDVKM. The CDR3 totals 13 residues. CDR3 nucleotide sequence: TGTGCCAGCAGTTTATCCAGGGAAGAGACCCAGTACTTC. It is translated as CASSLSREETQYF.

V is TRBV9 and J is TRBJ1-2, with D perhaps matching TRBD1 (5 bases). The CDR3 has 13 amino acids. Germline CDR1 reads SGDLS; CDR2 reads YYNGEE. Trimming left V 3 bases short and J 3 bases short, with 9 bases between. The CDR3 coding sequence is TGTGCCAGCAGCGGCGACAGCTACTATGGCTACACCTTC. Its protein product is CASSGDSYYGYTF. The whole variable domain, filled in from reference TRBV9 and TRBJ1-2, reads DSGVTQTPKHLITATGQRVTLRCSPRSGDLSVYWYQQSLDQGLQFLIQYYNGEERAKGNILERFSAQQFPDLHSELNLSSLELGDSALYFCASSGDSYYGYTFGSGTRLTVV.

Remarks on this clone: Lacking the conserved final phenylalanine or tryptophan, this CDR3 likely reflects a read error. Because the CDR3's place on the DNA is in doubt, the DNA is left out and the CDR3 is given as listed by TCRdb. V is TRBV6-1 and J is TRBJ2-4; the table gives TRBD1 as D, unverified against the DNA. The CDR3 has 13 amino acids, counting both end residues. Germline V gene lookup returns CDR1 MNHNS and CDR2 SASEGT. The CDR3 region is CASSEWYDRGPLI.

This clone was seen more than once but under ten times. Germline is not matched at one junction end, which may reflect a read error. The V call is TRBV7-7, the J call TRBJ2-1; 8 nucleotides align to TRBD2. The CDR3 extends over 17 amino acids. Germline lookup yields CDR1 SSHAT and CDR2 FNYEAQ (reference sequence). The CDR3 DNA follows: TGTGCTAGCAGCTTACAAGGCGCGGGGGGTGTGTTCAATGAGCAGTTCTTC. This gives the protein CASSLQGAGGVFNEQFF.

The chain joins TRBV2 to TRBJ2-3; 7 positions agree with TRBD1. This CDR3 is built from 18 residues. V lost 6 bases, J lost 0 bases, and 15 bases stayed unmatched. The germline gives CDR1 SNHLY, CDR2 FYNNEI. CDR3 in DNA: TGTGCCAGCAGGGCCCGTATGGCTAGGGGGCTTAGCACAGATACGCAGTATTTT. Translating it yields CASRARMARGLSTDTQYF.

V usage is TRBV6-1 and J usage is TRBJ2-7; a weak D match, TRBD2 (5 bases). Deletions cut 5 bases from V and 3 bases from J, with 11 bases between. Germline loops: CDR1 MNHNS, CDR2 SASEGT. The CDR3 loop spans 13 amino acids. The CDR3 reads CASSTRGSYEQYF. Written as DNA, the CDR3 is TGTGCCAGCAGTACCCGGGGAAGCTACGAGCAGTACTTC.

V gene TRBV19 combines with J gene TRBJ1-2; 9 bases are a match to TRBD1. The trim removed 1 base at V and 3 bases at J, leaving 9 bases unmatched. The V gene's germline CDR1 is LNHDA and CDR2 SQIVND (reference sequence). The CDR3 consists of 17 residues. DNA of the CDR3: TGTGCCAGTAGTATAGGAGGTTGGACAGGGGAGTACTATGGCTACACCTTC. Translation: CASSIGGWTGEYYGYTF.

The chain is built from TRBV5-1 and TRBJ1-6, with 8 nucleotides matching TRBD1. The CDR3 has 17 amino acids. V trimming: 0 bases; J trimming: 0 bases; junction bases outside the gene matches: 2. From germline, CDR1 is SGHRS and CDR2 YFSETQ. CDR3 sequence (DNA): TGCGCCAGCAGCTTGGGGGACAGGAGCTCCTATAATTCACCCCTCCACTTT. It is translated as CASSLGDRSSYNSPLHF. Complete variable domain (other parts from reference TRBV5-1 and TRBJ1-6): KAGVTQTPRYLIKTRGQQVTLSCSPISGHRSVSWYQQTPGQGLQFLFEYFSETQRNKGNFPGRFSGRQFSNSRSEMNVSTLELGDSALYLCASSLGDRSSYNSPLHFGNGTRLTVT.

The chain links TRBV27 to TRBJ1-5; D possibly corresponds to TRBD1 (5 bases). The CDR3 runs 14 residues. Germline values: CDR1 MNHEY, CDR2 SMNVEV (reference sequence). V lost 8 bases and J lost 3, with 14 bases in between. The CDR3, as DNA: TGTGCCAGCGCCGCCACAGGCTCCAATCAGCCCCAGCATTTT. It codes for CASAATGSNQPQHF.